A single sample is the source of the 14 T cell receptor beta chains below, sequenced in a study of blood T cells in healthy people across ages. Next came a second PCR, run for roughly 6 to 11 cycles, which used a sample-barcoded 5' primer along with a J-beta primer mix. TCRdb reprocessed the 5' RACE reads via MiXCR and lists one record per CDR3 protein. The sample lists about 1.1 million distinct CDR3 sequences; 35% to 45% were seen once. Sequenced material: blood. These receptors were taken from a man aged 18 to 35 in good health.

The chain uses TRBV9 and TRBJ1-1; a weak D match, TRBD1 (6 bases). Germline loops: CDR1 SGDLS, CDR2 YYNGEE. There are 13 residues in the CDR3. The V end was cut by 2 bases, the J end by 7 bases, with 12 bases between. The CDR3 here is CASSVAGTSEAFF. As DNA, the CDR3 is TGTGCCAGCAGCGTTGCCGGGACAAGTGAAGCTTTCTTT.

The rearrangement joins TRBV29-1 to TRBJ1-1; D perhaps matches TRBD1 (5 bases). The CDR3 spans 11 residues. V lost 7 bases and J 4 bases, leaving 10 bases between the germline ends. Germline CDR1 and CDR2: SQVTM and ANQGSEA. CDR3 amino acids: CSGGAITEAFF. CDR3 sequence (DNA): TGCAGCGGTGGGGCGATCACTGAAGCTTTCTTT.

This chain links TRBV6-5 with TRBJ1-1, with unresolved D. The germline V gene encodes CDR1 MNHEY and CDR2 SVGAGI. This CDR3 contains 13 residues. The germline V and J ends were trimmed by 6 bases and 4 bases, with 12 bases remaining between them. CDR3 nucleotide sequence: TGTGCCAGCAGCCTCAGGTGGTCCACTGAAGCTTTCTTT. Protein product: CASSLRWSTEAFF.

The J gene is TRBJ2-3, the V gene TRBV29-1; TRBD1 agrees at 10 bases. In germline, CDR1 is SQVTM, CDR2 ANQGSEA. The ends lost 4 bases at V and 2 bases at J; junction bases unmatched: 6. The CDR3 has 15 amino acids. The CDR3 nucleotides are TGCAGCGTTGTCCCGGGACAGGGGAACACAGATACGCAGTATTTT. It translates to CSVVPGQGNTDTQYF.

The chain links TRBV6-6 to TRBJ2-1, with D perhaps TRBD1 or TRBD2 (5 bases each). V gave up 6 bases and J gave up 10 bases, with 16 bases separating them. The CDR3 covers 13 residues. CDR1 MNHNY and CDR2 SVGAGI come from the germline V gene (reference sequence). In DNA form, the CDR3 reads TGTGCCAGCAGGGGGGAGAGCTCCTACGAGCAGTTCTTC. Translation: CASRGESSYEQFF.

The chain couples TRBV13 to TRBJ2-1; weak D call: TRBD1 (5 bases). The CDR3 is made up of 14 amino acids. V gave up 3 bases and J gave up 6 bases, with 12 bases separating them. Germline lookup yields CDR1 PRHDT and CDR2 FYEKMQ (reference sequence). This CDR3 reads CASSFTPQGNEQFF. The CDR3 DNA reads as TGTGCCAGCAGCTTTACGCCCCAGGGCAATGAGCAGTTCTTC. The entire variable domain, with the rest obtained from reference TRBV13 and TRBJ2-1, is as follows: AAGVIQSPRHLIKEKRETATLKCYPIPRHDTVYWYQQGPGQDPQFLISFYEKMQSDKGSIPDRFSAQQFSDYHSELNMSSLELGDSALYFCASSFTPQGNEQFFGPGTRLTVL.

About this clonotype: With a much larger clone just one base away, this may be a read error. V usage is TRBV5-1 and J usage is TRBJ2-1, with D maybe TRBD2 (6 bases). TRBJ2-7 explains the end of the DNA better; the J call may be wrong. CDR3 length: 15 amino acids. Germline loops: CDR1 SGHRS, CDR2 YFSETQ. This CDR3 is CASSLVEGAYNEQYF. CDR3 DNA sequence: TGCGCCAGCAGCTTGGTGGAGGGAGCCTACAATGAGCAGTACTTC.

The CDR3 coding sequence is TGTGCCAGCAGCCCCAGACCCACCGATGAGCAGTTCTTC. Its protein product is CASSPRPTDEQFF. This sequence joins TRBV3-1 and TRBJ2-1, with D unclear. Germline V gives CDR1 LGHDT, CDR2 YNNKEL (reference sequence). The V and J ends lost 4 bases and 8 bases respectively, with 12 bases between them. The CDR3 consists of 13 residues.

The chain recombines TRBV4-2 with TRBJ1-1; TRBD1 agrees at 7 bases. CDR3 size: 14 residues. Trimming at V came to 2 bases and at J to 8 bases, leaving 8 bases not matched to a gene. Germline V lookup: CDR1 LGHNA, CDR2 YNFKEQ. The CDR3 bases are TGTGCCAGCAGCCAAAAACCGGGACAGCGAGAAGCTTTCTTT. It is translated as CASSQKPGQREAFF.

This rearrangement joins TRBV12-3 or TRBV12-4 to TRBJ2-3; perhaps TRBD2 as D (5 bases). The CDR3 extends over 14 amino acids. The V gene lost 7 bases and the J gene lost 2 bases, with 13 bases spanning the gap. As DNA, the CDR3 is TGTGCCAGCACGCCGAGAGGACTCACAGATACGCAGTATTTT. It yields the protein CASTPRGLTDTQYF.

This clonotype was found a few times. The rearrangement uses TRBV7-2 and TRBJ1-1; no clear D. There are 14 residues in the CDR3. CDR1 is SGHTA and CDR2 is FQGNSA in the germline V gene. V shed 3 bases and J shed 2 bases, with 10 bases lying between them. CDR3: CASSFGGFNTEAFF. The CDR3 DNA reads TGTGCCAGCAGCTTCGGAGGTTTCAACACTGAAGCTTTCTTT.

CDR3: CSAAQGRVTEAFF. The CDR3 DNA sequence: TGCAGTGCCGCCCAGGGGAGAGTCACTGAAGCTTTCTTT. The rearrangement joins TRBV20-1 to TRBJ1-1; D perhaps matches TRBD1 (6 bases). This CDR3 is built from 13 residues. Germline assignment: CDR1 DFQATT and CDR2 SNEGSKA (reference sequence). The germline V and J ends were trimmed by 6 bases and 4 bases, with 15 bases remaining between them.

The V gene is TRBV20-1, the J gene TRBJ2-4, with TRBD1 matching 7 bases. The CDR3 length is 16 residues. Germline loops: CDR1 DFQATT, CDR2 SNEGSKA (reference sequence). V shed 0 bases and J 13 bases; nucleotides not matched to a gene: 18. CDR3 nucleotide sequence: TGCAGTGCTAGAGATCCGAGGACAGGAATGTCCAATGAGCAGTACTTC. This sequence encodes CSARDPRTGMSNEQYF.

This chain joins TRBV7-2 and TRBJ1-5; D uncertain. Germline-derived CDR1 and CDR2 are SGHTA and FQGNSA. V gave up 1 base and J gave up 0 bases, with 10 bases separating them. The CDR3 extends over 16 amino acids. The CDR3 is CASSLEGSNSNQPQHF. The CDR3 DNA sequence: TGTGCCAGCAGCTTAGAGGGTTCCAATAGCAATCAGCCCCAGCATTTT.